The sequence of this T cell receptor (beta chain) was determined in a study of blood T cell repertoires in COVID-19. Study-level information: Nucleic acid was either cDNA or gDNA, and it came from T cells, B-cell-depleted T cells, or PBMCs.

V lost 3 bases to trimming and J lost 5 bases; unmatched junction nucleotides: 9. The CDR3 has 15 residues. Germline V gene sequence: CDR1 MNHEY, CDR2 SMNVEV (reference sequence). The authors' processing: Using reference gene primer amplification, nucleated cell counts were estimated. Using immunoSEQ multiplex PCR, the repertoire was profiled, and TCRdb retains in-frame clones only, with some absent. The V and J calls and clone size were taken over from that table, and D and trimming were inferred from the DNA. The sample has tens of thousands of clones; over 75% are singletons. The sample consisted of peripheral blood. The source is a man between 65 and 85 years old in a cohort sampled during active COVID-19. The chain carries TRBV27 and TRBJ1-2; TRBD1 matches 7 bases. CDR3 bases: TGTGCCAGCAGTTTTCAAGGGGGCTTACGGTATGGCTACACCTTC. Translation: CASSFQGGLRYGYTF.